The present TCR beta chain was sequenced within a study of CD8+ T cells in alopecia areata. Across the whole study: Tofacitinib was taken orally by treated patients, and the dose was 5 to 10 mg twice daily. Percent affected scalp area, the SALT score, rated treated patients' severity. Broader study findings: Significant decreases in scalp clonality and expanded CD8+ clones followed tofacitinib treatment.

Investigators isolated RNA and reverse transcribed it into cDNA to act as the sequencing template. Some clones are missing from TCRdb's copy, which holds only in-frame ones; the method was immunoSEQ multiplex PCR. This sample carries 170,000 or so clones, around 58% of them seen once, and the ten largest clones take around 12%. Worth noting for this clone: Its antigen is unknown.

The germline gives CDR1 SGHTS, CDR2 YDEGEE. V lost 5 bases to trimming and J lost 0 bases, with 11 bases between them. The CDR3 sequence is 14 residues long. Treatment meaning: oral pan-JAK inhibitor, 5-10 mg twice daily. Samples from alopecia areata patients were lesional scalp punch biopsies and peripheral blood. The receptor was derived from a human donor with alopecia areata. The input for sequencing was CD8+ T cells sorted from blood, taken at week 24, from a patient treated with tofacitinib. The rearrangement uses TRBV5-8 and TRBJ2-5, with D perhaps TRBD1 (5 bases). CDR3 in amino acids: CASSSLRDQETQYF. CDR3 DNA sequence: TGTGCCAGCAGTTCGCTCAGGGACCAAGAGACCCAGTACTTC. Combining the CDR3 with reference TRBV5-8 and TRBJ2-5 gives the whole variable domain EAGVTQSPTHLIKTRGQQATLRCSPISGHTSVYWYQQALGLGLQFLLWYDEGEERNRGNFPPRFSGRQFPNYSSELNVNALELEDSALYLCASSSLRDQETQYFGPGTRLLVL.